The clone carrying this T cell receptor beta chain was counted ten times or more. What it binds is unknown. This record belongs to a study of T cell repertoires in cytomegalovirus infection. Study in general: Both a matching HLA type and CMV infection were indicated by public TCR beta signatures.

Whole-study findings and limits: Dominating the ex vivo response were HLA-C-restricted CMV-specific TCR beta clonotypes.

TCRdb used MiXCR to reprocess the reads, holding one entry per CDR3 protein. The sample has over 90,000 distinct CDR3 sequences, more than 15% seen once. The V and J ends lost 4 bases and 0 bases respectively, with 8 bases between them. CDR1 and CDR2 (germline): SNHLY, FYNNEI. This CDR3 is built from 14 residues. The clonotype was recovered from a human donor in good health (CMV status not recorded). Some clones in this sample may be carry-over from other donors' samples. The genes are TRBV2 and TRBJ2-3; D is undetermined. The sequenced sample consisted of PBMCs. CDR3 bases: TGTGCCAGCAGTGCCGCGACTAGCACAGATACGCAGTATTTT. Protein: CASSAATSTDTQYF.